The clone carrying this TCR beta chain was seen more than once but under ten times. Its target is not known. Through a sample-barcoded 5' primer and a J-beta primer mix, a second PCR was run for about 6 to 11 cycles. The authors tagged each cDNA molecule using a template-switch adaptor with 12 random nucleotides. Per sample, CDR3-containing paired-end reads numbered at least 2.5 million. TCRdb used MiXCR to reprocess the 5' RACE reads, holding one entry per CDR3 protein. The table has roughly 800,000 distinct CDR3 sequences, roughly 50% seen once; the top ten hold about 20%. This CDR3 has 15 residues. Per the germline V gene, CDR1 is MGHRA and CDR2 is YSYEKL. Germline trimming cut 2 bases from V and 5 bases from J; bases unmatched to any gene: 8. This record belongs to a study of blood T cells in healthy people across ages. Overall study findings and caveats: The lack of PBMC sorting stopped any conclusive naive versus antigen-experienced comparison. Diversity of TCR beta correlated strongly with naive T cell percentage.

The sequenced material came from blood. The chain carries TRBV4-1 and TRBJ2-7; TRBD2 matches 8 bases. The sequence derives from a man aged 25 to 40 in good health. The chain's CDR3 is CASSQLSGSGNEQYF. The CDR3 coding sequence is TGCGCCAGCAGCCAACTAAGCGGGAGCGGAAACGAGCAGTACTTC.